The TCR beta chain described here comes from a study of Ad26.COV2.S vaccination and SARS-CoV-2 variants. Looking at the study overall: Once or twice, 56 days apart, Ad26.COV2.S was delivered intramuscularly.

The CDR3 is 16 residues long. With 4 bases clipped from V and 2 bases from J, the junction kept 9 bases outside the gene matches. In germline, CDR1 is LGHNA, CDR2 YSLEER. Findings of the study overall: CD8+ and CD4+ T cells specific for spike reportedly responded with substantial breadth after vaccination. Ad26.COV2.S recipients had broader spike-specific TCRs (P = 0.0014).

Sequencing used immunoSEQ multiplex PCR; TCRdb keeps in-frame clones, though not all of them. This sample has about 350,000 clones, with 85% found just once. On this clone: The antigen is unknown.

This sample's treatment: roughly 18 received Ad26.COV2.S at low or high dose, single or two shots; roughly five received placebo; per-sample allocation not given. Following the first vaccine or placebo injection, samples were taken on day 63. A Boston adult aged 18-55 years was the donor. The source is a person aged 18-60 years who received the Ad26.COV2.S COVID-19 vaccine or a placebo. The chain uses TRBV4-3 and TRBJ2-7; 9 bases agree with TRBD2. Source: peripheral blood, taken in a trial of Ad26.COV2.S vaccine versus placebo. The CDR3 nucleotides are TGCGCCAGCAGCCTGGCGAGGGCGGGAGGGCCCTACGAGCAGTACTTC. Amino acids: CASSLARAGGPYEQYF.